This entry features one TCR beta chain sequence. Its antigen remains unknown. The junction differs from germline at one of its ends, possibly a read error. Read coverage stops 3 residues before the CDR3 terminus; the germline J gene supplies the remainder. In the same sample, other DNA sequences code for this CDR3. The data originate from a study of TET2 disruption in CD19-targeted CAR T cells. The CDR3 loop spans 13 amino acids. CDR1 is SGHTA, CDR2 FQGNSA, per germline. Treatment defined: autologous CTL019 cells: CD19 CAR with 4-1BB and CD3 zeta domains. The CD19 CAR included TCR zeta plus 4-1BB costimulatory signaling. The starting T cells for CTL019 came from a peripheral blood leukapheresis. Repertoires were generated with immunoSEQ multiplex PCR, while TCRdb's copy carries only in-frame clones and drops some. The repertoire table contains about 25,000 clones.

This clonotype was sampled from a man in his 70s with chronic lymphocytic leukemia. The specimen was CD8- CAR+ T cells sorted from cultured blood T cells, collected for CD19 CAR T cell therapy. Indicated subset: CD8-negative CAR-positive T cells from the infusion product. V and J are TRBV7-2 and TRBJ1-3, with D possibly matching TRBD1 (5 bases). The sequenced part of the CDR3 DNA is TGTGCCAGCAGCATGGTCGGGGGAAACACT. Protein: CASSMVGGNT. The whole CDR3 region reads CASSMVGGNTIYF.